This T cell receptor beta chain was captured in a study of shared clonotypes between healthy human individuals. Measured with immunoSEQ multiplex PCR; TCRdb has only the in-frame clones, and not every one. This table has more than 2 million clones, approximately 94% appearing once. In its sample, this clone was seen once. Antigen unknown. Overall study findings and caveats: Represented genetic and exposure-history diversity was restricted by having few donors. The study found lower generation probabilities in non-shared clonotypes than in those shared by all four donors.

CDR3 length: 16 amino acids. Germline assignment: CDR1 SGHRS and CDR2 YFSETQ. The ends were cut back, 0 bases at V and 2 bases at J, with 14 bases in the middle. The chain combines TRBV5-1 with TRBJ1-2; unclear D gene. Sequencing was performed on naive CD4+ T cells sorted from blood. Subset here: CD45RA+ positively selected. The TCR originated in a man aged 18 to 29 in good health. The CDR3 loop reads CASSLGATTGNYGYTF. The CDR3 DNA follows: TGCGCCAGCAGCTTGGGGGCCACAACCGGAAACTATGGCTACACCTTC.